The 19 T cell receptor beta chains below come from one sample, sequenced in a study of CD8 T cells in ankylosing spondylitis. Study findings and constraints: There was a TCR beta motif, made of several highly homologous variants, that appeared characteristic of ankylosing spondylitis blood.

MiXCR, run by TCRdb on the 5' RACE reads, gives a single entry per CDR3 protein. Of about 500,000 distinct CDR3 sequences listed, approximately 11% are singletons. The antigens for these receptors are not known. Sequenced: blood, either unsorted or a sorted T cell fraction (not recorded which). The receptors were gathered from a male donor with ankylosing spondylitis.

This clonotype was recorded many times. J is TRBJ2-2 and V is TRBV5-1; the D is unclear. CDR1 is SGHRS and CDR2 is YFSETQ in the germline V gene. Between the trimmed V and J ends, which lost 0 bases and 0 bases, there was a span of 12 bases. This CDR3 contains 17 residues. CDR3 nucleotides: TGCGCCAGCAGCTTGGGGTCCCGTGACGCGAACACCGGGGAGCTGTTTTTT. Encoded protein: CASSLGSRDANTGELFF.

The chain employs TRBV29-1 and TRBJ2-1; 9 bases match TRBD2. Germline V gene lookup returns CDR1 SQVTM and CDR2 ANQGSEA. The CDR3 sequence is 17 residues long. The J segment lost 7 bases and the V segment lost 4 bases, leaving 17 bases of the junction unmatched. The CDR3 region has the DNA TGCAGCGTTGCGGCTAGCGGGAAAAGAGGTGATAGGAATGAGCAGTTCTTC. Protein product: CSVAASGKRGDRNEQFF.

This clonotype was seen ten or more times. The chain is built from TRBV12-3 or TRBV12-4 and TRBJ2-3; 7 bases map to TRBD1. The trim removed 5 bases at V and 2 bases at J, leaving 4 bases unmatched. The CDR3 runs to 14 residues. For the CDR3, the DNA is TGTGCCAGCAGTGCGACAGGGTACACAGATACGCAGTATTTT. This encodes CASSATGYTDTQYF.

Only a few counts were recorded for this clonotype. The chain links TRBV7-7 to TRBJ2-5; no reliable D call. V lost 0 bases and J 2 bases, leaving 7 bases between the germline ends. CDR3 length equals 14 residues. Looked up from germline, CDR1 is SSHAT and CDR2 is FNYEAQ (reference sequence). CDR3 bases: TGTGCCAGCAGCTTAGCGTCAGTACAAGAGACCCAGTACTTC. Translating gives CASSLASVQETQYF.

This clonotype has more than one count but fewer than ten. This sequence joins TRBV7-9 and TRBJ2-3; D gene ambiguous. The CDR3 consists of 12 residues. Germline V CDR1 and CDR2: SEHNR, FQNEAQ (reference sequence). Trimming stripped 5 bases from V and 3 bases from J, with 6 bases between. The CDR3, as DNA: TGTGCCAGCAGCCCACAGACAGATACGCAGTATTTT. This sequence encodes CASSPQTDTQYF. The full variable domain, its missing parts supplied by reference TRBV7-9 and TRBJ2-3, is DTGVSQNPRHKITKRGQNVTFRCDPISEHNRLYWYRQTLGQGPEFLTYFQNEAQLEKSRLLSDRFSAERPKGSFSTLEIQRTEQGDSAMYLCASSPQTDTQYFGPGTRLTVL.

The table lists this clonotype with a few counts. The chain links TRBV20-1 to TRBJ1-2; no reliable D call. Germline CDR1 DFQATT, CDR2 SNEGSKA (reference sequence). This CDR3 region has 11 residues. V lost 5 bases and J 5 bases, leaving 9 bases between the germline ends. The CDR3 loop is CSAPGGYGYTF. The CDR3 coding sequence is TGCAGTGCTCCGGGAGGTTATGGCTACACCTTC.

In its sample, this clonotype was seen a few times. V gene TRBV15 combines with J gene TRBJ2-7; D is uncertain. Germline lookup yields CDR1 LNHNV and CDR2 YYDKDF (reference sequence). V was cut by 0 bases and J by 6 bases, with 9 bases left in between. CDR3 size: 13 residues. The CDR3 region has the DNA TGTGCCACCAGCAGAGATCTCATGGGCGAGCAGTACTTC. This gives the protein CATSRDLMGEQYF.

Written as DNA, the CDR3 is TGTGCCAGCAGTGCCGGGACAGACATCTATGGCTACACCTTC. It translates to CASSAGTDIYGYTF. V gene TRBV2 combines with J gene TRBJ1-2; TRBD1 aligns across 7 bases. Per germline, CDR1 SNHLY and CDR2 FYNNEI. The V and J ends lost 4 bases and 4 bases, in that order; junction bases with no gene match: 6. The CDR3 has 14 amino acids.

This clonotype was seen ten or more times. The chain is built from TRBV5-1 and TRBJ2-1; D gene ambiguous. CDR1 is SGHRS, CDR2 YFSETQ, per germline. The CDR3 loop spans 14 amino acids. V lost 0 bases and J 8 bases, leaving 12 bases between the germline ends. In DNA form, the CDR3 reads TGCGCCAGCAGCTTGGACGCGCCTTGGGATGAGCAGTTCTTC. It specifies CASSLDAPWDEQFF.

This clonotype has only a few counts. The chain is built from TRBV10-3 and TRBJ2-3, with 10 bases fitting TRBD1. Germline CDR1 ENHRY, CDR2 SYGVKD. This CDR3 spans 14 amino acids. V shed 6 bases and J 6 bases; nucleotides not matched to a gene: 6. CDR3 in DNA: TGTGCCATCAGGCAGACAGGGGGCGGTGATACGCAGTATTTT. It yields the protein CAIRQTGGGDTQYF.

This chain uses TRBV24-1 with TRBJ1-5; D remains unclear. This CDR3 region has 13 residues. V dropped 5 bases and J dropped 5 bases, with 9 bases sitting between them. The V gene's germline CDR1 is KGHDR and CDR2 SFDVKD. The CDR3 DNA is TGTGCCACCAGTGGCTGGGGAGATCAGCCCCAGCATTTT. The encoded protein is CATSGWGDQPQHF.

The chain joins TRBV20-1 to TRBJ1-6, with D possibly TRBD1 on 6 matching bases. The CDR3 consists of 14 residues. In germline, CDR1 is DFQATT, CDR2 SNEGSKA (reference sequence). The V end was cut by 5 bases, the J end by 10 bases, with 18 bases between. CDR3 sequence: CSARWDTPSSPLHF. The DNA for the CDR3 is TGCAGTGCTCGCTGGGACACTCCCAGCTCACCCCTCCACTTT.

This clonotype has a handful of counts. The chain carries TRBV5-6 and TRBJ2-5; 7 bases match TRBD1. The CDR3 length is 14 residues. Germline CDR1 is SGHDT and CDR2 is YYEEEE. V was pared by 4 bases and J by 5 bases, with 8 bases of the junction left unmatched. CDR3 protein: CASSPTGRWETQYF. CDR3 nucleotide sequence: TGTGCCAGCAGCCCGACAGGGAGATGGGAGACCCAGTACTTC.

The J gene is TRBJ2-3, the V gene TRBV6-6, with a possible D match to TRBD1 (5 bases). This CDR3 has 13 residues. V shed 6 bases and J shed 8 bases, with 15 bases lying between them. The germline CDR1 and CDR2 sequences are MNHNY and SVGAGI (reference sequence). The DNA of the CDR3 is TGTGCCAGCAGCCCTCGGCAGGGTGGTACGCAGTATTTT. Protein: CASSPRQGGTQYF.

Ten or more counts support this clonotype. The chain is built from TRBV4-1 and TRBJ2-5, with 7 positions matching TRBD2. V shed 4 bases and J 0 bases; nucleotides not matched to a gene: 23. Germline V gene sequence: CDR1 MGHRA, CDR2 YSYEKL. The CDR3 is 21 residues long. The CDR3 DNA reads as TGCGCCAGCAGCCCCGCTCGAAGGGGAGGGACTCCAGCCCTGTACCAAGAGACCCAGTACTTC. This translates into CASSPARRGGTPALYQETQYF.

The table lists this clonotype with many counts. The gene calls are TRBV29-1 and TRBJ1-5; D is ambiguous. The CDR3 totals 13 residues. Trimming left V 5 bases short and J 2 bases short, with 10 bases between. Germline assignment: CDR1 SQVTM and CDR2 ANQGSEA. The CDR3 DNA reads TGCAGCGTTAGGGAGACGGGCAATCAGCCCCAGCATTTT. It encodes CSVRETGNQPQHF.

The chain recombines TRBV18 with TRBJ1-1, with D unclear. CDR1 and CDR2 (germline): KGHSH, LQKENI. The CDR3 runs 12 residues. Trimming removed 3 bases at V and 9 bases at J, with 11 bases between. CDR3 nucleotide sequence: TGTGCCAGCTCACCTTTTGAACAGAAAGCTTTCTTT. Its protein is CASSPFEQKAFF.

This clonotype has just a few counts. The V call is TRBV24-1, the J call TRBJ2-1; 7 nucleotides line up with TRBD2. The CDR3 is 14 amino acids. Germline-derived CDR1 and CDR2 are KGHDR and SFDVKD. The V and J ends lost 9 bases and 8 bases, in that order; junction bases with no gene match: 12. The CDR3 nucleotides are TGTGCCACCCAGACGGGAGGACTAGGCCATGAGCAGTTCTTC. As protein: CATQTGGLGHEQFF.

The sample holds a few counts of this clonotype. This CDR3 is CASSPRGQHYGYTF. Written as DNA, the CDR3 is TGCGCCAGCAGCCCCCGGGGACAGCACTATGGCTACACCTTC. The chain uses TRBV5-1 and TRBJ1-2; 7 nucleotides match TRBD1. V was clipped by 4 bases and J by 3 bases; unmatched bases: 6. The CDR3 has 14 amino acids. Per germline, CDR1 SGHRS and CDR2 YFSETQ.